This T cell receptor beta chain was identified during a study of cytomegalovirus exposure and HLA in healthy donors. This table comes from immunoSEQ multiplex PCR, and its TCRdb copy is limited to in-frame clones, with some not included. Of 50,000 to 65,000 clones in the sample, 95% were seen once. Findings and caveats of the study: Cytomegalovirus association was listed for under 200 TCR beta chains. A few CMV-associated chains proved CMV antigen-specific in vitro.

On this clone itself: Its antigen is currently unknown.

The TCR originated in a woman younger than 35 in good health and CMV-seropositive. The specimen sequenced was PBMCs.

The chain's CDR3 is CASSLDRTMNTEAFF. The DNA for the CDR3 is TGTGCCAGCAGCTTAGATCGGACAATGAACACTGAAGCTTTCTTT. The V gene is TRBV7-8, the J gene TRBJ1-1; D might be TRBD1 (5 bases). The germline V and J ends were trimmed by 1 base and 0 bases, with 9 bases remaining between them. CDR3 size: 15 residues. The germline gives CDR1 SGHVS, CDR2 FQNEAQ.